A selection of T cell receptor beta chains follows, all from one sample in a study of blood T cells in healthy people across ages. TCRdb ran MiXCR on the 5' RACE reads and lists one entry per CDR3 protein. The data hold roughly 2 million distinct CDR3 sequences, with roughly 49% observed a single time. What was sequenced was blood. The receptors were sampled from a woman aged 40 to 55 in good health. Both conserved end residues are trimmed from each CDR3.

TRBJ2-2,TRBV7-9,ASSAGTVGTGELF
TRBJ2-1,TRBV10-3,AISVWDGPNNEQF
TRBJ2-3,TRBV18,ASSPLPSGSKDTQY
TRBJ1-6,TRBV28,ASRGQGAINSPLH
TRBJ2-1,TRBV6-2/TRBV6-3,ASSLRLAGPSYNEQF
TRBJ2-7,TRBV27,ASSLSRTSGGGSYEQY
TRBJ2-7,TRBV27,ASSGQAYYEQY
TRBJ1-5,TRBV10-3,AIDLRGNQPQH
TRBJ2-7,TRBV20-1,SAPKGVWEQY
TRBJ2-5,TRBV12-3/TRBV12-4,ASSRDKDRGRTQY
TRBJ2-1,TRBV15,ATSRGELKGDEQF
TRBJ1-2,TRBV20-1,SGAGPTDNYGYT
TRBJ1-2,TRBV20-1,SANFGDGGYT
TRBJ2-3,TRBV24-1,APSDPGVDTQY
TRBJ1-4,TRBV5-1,ASSKTGSGEKLF
TRBJ1-4,TRBV20-1,SAPGQGGTNEKLF
TRBJ2-3,TRBV28,ASSDLRTPQDTQY
TRBJ2-1,TRBV28,ASSFGGVKANEQF
TRBJ2-7,TRBV5-1,ASTSYEQY
TRBJ2-3,TRBV5-1,ASSFGTLTDTQY
TRBJ1-2,TRBV7-2,ASSLGGGRRNYGCT
TRBJ2-3,TRBV9,VSSIVPGLAATDTQY
TRBJ2-5,TRBV5-1,ASSSRPDSQETQY
TRBJ2-1,TRBV7-8,ASSFETGGYNEQF
TRBJ1-5,TRBV21-1,ASSKVASGGRVNQPQH
TRBJ2-5,TRBV23-1,ASRERGEGETQY
TRBJ2-5,TRBV2,ASGEIPQETQY
TRBJ2-1,TRBV2,ASSENLGGLRF
TRBJ2-1,TRBV2,ASKLAGGTSSYNEQF
TRBJ2-5,TRBV5-1,ASSLNGDRGVETQY
TRBJ1-4,TRBV7-2,ASSLATPARATNEKLF
TRBJ2-1,TRBV20-1,SARPGSYNEQF
-,TRBV28,ASSFPRTVKRYEQY
TRBJ2-3,TRBV4-1,ASSQFNRGSTDTQY
TRBJ2-5,TRBV6-6,ASTPGGSGGWETQY
TRBJ2-1,TRBV25-1,ASSEAAGTGNGNEQF
TRBJ2-5,TRBV20-1,SARVRTSQETQY
TRBJ2-5,TRBV4-2,ASSQDFTSGQETQY
TRBJ2-5,TRBV6-5,ASSYSIYGRETQY
TRBJ2-1,TRBV5-1,ASSFVAEGYNEQF
TRBJ2-7,TRBV4-1,ASSRGQGPVKQY
TRBJ2-7,TRBV3-1,ASSQNQGIYEQY
TRBJ2-3,TRBV3-1,ASSQDGTQPSDTQY
TRBJ2-3,TRBV29-1,SAQGSPDTQY
TRBJ2-7,TRBV20-1,SARAPDSYEQY
TRBJ1-6,TRBV7-2,ASSLGAHNSPLH